This TCR beta chain was sequenced for a study of shared clonotypes between healthy human individuals. The overall study: Participating donors consisted of two women and three men aged 18 to 49. Study observations and caveats: Shared clonotypes across all four donors exceeded non-shared ones in generation probability.

A note on this clone: Its antigen is as yet unknown.

Terminally differentiated effector memory CD45RA+ cells were left out of the naive CD8 fraction, which was CD45RO-negative and positively selected for CCR7. Genomic DNA belonging to each subset was distributed in equal measure over several immunoSEQ plates. The protocol was immunoSEQ multiplex PCR, while the TCRdb copy is restricted to in-frame clones and leaves out a portion. The sample holds about 680,000 clones, about 90% seen once. In germline, CDR1 is LGHNA, CDR2 YNFKEQ. V dropped 3 bases and J dropped 1 base, with 13 bases sitting between them. The CDR3 contains 16 residues. The chain is built from TRBV4-2 and TRBJ1-5; TRBD1 might be the D (6 bases). The sequenced sample consisted of naive CD8+ T cells sorted from blood. The receptor was derived from a man aged 25-40 years in good health. The CDR3 region is CASSQNRVRSNQPQHF. The DNA of the CDR3 is TGTGCCAGCAGCCAGAACAGGGTGAGGAGCAATCAGCCCCAGCATTTT.